This T cell receptor beta chain appears in the sequencing data of a study of naive and memory T cell subsets. General study findings and limits: Especially in CD8 cells, naive repertoires contained a few larger clonotypes, possibly CD45RA-re-expressing memory cells. TCR counts from RNA may reflect activation-linked expression changes.

An equimolar mix of two oligonucleotides served as the beta constant-region primer for TRBC1 and TRBC2. The ligated cDNA underwent four PCR rounds using SP2 and nested alpha and beta constant-region primers. An oligonucleotide with the SP2 primer and a 12-nucleotide UMI was ligated to the cDNA 3' end. Each CDR3 protein gets one entry after TCRdb re-called the UMI-ligation and nested PCR reads with MiXCR. The sample has 150,000 or so distinct CDR3 sequences, 22% seen once; the top ten hold about 0.11%. The CDR3 has 12 amino acids. Germline CDR1 and CDR2: SQVTM and ANQGSEA. Between the trimmed V and J ends, which lost 2 bases and 3 bases, there was a span of 8 bases. At least ten counts were recorded for this clonotype. The antigen remains undetermined. Alpha and beta libraries were amplified separately from the second PCR onward.

The clonotype originates from a human donor in good health. Material for sequencing was naive CD4+ T cells from blood. The rearrangement uses TRBV29-1 and TRBJ2-7; unclear D gene. CDR3 sequence (DNA): TGCAGCGTTGAATCCTACAGCTACGAGCAGTACTTC. Protein product: CSVESYSYEQYF.